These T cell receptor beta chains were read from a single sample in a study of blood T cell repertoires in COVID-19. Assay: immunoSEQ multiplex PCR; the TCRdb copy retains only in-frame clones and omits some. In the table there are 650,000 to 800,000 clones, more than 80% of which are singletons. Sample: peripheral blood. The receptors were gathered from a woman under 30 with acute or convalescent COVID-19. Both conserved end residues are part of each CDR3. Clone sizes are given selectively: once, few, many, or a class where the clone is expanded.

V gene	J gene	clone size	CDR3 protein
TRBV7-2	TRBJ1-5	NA	CASSLTGADQHF
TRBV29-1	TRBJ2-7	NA	CSVGGRQGLYEQYF
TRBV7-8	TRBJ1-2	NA	CASGRYRGADGYTF
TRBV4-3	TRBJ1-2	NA	CASSQDRFHGYTF
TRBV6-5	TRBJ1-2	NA	CASMVDRGYGYTF
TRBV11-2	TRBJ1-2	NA	CASSLAGFGYGYTF
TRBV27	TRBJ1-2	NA	CASSQGQHYGYTF
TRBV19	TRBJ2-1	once	CASSTGLAVYNEQFF
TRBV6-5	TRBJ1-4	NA	CASSTDIVSEKLFF
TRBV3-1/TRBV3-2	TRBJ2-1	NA	CASSQCQGACNEQFF
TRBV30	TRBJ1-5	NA	CAWSPTGNQPQHF
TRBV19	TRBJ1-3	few	CASRDRAGNTIYF
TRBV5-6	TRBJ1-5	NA	CASSLQGALNQPQHF
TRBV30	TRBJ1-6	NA	CAWSVTRGNSPLHF
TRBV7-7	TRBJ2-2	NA	CATPVSGELFF
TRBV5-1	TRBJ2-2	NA	CASSSVTGANTGELFF
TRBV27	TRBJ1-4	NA	CASSLSAGTRGEKLFF
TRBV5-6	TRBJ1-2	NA	CASSFSPGDRGYGYTF
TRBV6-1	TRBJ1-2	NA	CASSGEVYGYTF
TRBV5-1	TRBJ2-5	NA	CASSQNQETQYF
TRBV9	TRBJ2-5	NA	CASSGRDREKETQYF
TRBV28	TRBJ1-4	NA	CASSPGQGALRGEKLFF
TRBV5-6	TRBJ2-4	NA	CASSLVGLAQKNIQYF
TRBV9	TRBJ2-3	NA	CASSASDTQYF
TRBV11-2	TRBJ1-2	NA	CASTATGTGGYTF
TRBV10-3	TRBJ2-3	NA	CAISGGHDTDTQYF
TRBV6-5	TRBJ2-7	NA	CASTSTGSYEQYF
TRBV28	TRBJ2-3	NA	CASGRGPTDTQYF
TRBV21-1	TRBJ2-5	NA	CASSDLLRRGQETQYF
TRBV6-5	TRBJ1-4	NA	CASSKTATNEKLFF
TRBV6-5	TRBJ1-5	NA	CASSLQGHSNQPQHF
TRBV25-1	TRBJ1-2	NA	CASNGGNYGYTF
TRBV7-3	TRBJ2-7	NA	CASSPPGGAQYF
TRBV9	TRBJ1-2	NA	CASSLNGQGGYGYTF
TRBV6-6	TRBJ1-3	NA	CASSRQGQGRSGNTIYF
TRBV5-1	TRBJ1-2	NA	CASSFRTGDLGYGYTF
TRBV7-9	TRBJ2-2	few	CASRYTGTGLAGELFF
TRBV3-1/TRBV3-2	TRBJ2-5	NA	CASSQESLATGETQYF
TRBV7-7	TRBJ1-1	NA	CASSSTEMNTEAFF
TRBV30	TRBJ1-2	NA	CASKEGRGYTF
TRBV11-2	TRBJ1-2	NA	CASSRDIWGYGYTF
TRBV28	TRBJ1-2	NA	CASSSDRTGPYGYTF
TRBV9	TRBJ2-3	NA	CASSVEGFTSTGTQYF
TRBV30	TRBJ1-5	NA	CAWSSREQPQHF
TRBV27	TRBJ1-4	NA	CASSLLGQSSEKLFF
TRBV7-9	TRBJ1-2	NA	CASSGGLNYGYTF
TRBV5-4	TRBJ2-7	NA	CASNRQGTVEQYF
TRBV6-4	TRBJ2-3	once	CASSESWEGMGPDTQYF
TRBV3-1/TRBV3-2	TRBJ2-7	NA	CASSRGRLSASYEQYF
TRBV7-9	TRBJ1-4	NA	CASSSLGAERNEKLFF
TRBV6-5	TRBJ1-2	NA	CASSYGGYGYTF
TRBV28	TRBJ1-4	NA	CASSRVDEKLFF
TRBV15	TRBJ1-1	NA	CATSREGQGIAFF
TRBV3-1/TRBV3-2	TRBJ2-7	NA	CASSHNYEQYF